Detailed here is one TCR beta chain. Within the sample, other DNA sequences also encode this same CDR3. The assay was immunoSEQ multiplex PCR, and TCRdb's table has in-frame clones only and misses some. The top ten clones hold 34% of a sample with 550,000 to 800,000 clones, around 91% of them seen once. The germline V gene encodes CDR1 GTSNPN and CDR2 SVGIG (reference sequence). The CDR3 runs 12 residues. Trimming cost V 0 bases and J 4 bases, with 7 bases left between them. The entry originates in a study of shared clonotypes between healthy human individuals. The origin of this receptor is a man between 18 and 29 years old in good health. Some clones in this sample may be carry-over from other donors' samples. This chain joins TRBV30 and TRBJ2-7; weak D call: TRBD2 (6 bases). Sequencing was carried out using memory CD8+ T cells from PBMCs. Subset specified: CD45RO+ cells pooled with CCR7-negative TemRA cells. The CDR3 loop reads CAWSVGTYEQYF. In DNA form, the CDR3 reads TGTGCCTGGAGTGTTGGGACTTACGAGCAGTACTTC.